Listed below are T cell receptor beta chains from one sample, sequenced in a study of blood T cell repertoires in COVID-19. The table came from immunoSEQ multiplex PCR; TCRdb's copy has only in-frame clones and leaves some out. The sample lists under 200,000 clones, 86% seen once, with around 5% in the top ten. The sequenced sample consisted of PBMCs or T cells enriched from blood (not recorded which). All receptors come from a man in his forties with acute COVID-19. Each CDR3 is given with its conserved first and last residue. D genes are given only for firm matches. Expanded clones get a size class; other rows say once, few or many, or leave the size out.

clone size	CDR3 length	D gene	V gene	J gene	CDR3 protein	CDR3 DNA
.	17	.	TRBV2	TRBJ2-7	CASRVTAGKIVSYEQYF	TGTGCCAGCAGAGTGACGGCGGGTAAGATCGTATCCTACGAGCAGTACTTC
.	16	.	TRBV5-1	TRBJ1-1	CASSLGPRLPNTEAFF	TGCGCCAGCAGCTTGGGTCCCCGTCTCCCGAACACTGAAGCTTTCTTT
.	13	TRBD2	TRBV27	TRBJ2-1	CAIGTSGIHEQFF	TGTGCCATAGGGACTAGTGGTATTCATGAGCAGTTCTTC
.	15	TRBD1	TRBV6-5	TRBJ2-7	CASRTPGQGTYEQYF	TGTGCCAGCAGGACCCCGGGACAGGGGACCTACGAGCAGTACTTC
.	14	.	TRBV10-3	TRBJ2-7	CAISDRGPSYEQYF	TGTGCCATCAGTGACAGGGGTCCATCCTACGAGCAGTACTTC
.	14	.	TRBV14	TRBJ1-2	CASSPFSLPDRYTF	TGTGCCAGCAGCCCTTTCTCACTCCCCGATCGCTACACCTTC
few	13	.	TRBV11-2	TRBJ1-2	CASSSRGGDGYTF	TGTGCCAGCAGCTCAAGGGGTGGTGATGGCTACACCTTC
once	16	.	TRBV5-1	TRBJ2-1	CASSLATAGEYNEQFF	TGCGCCAGCAGCTTGGCCACGGCTGGAGAGTACAATGAGCAGTTCTTC
.	15	.	TRBV9	TRBJ1-1	CASSLGGRGNTEAFF	TGTGCCAGCAGCCTAGGGGGGCGAGGGAACACTGAAGCTTTCTTT
.	14	.	TRBV4-1	TRBJ1-2	CASSQDMGSYGYTF	TGCGCCAGCAGCCAAGATATGGGCAGCTATGGCTACACCTTC
.	17	.	TRBV28	TRBJ1-3	CASIIRRAVSSGNTIYF	TGTGCCAGCATAATAAGGCGGGCAGTGAGCTCTGGAAACACCATATATTTT
.	13	.	TRBV7-2	TRBJ2-2	CASSLYVGGELFF	TGTGCCAGCAGCTTATATGTCGGCGGGGAGCTGTTTTTT
.	12	.	TRBV12-3/TRBV12-4	TRBJ2-3	CASSLAGSTQYF	TGTGCCAGCAGTTTAGCCGGTAGTACGCAGTATTTT
.	11	.	TRBV27	TRBJ2-7	CASRSSNEQYF	TGTGCCAGCAGATCAAGCAACGAGCAGTACTTC
.	15	.	TRBV10-2	TRBJ2-7	CASSEIGTVGYEQYF	TGCGCCAGCAGTGAAATAGGAACGGTCGGGTACGAGCAGTACTTC
.	16	.	TRBV4-1	TRBJ2-6	CAGSSGTSSGANVLTF	TGCGCCGGTTCGTCGGGGACAAGCTCTGGGGCCAACGTCCTGACTTTC
.	15	TRBD1	TRBV28	TRBJ1-2	CASTQTGAPNYGYTF	TGTGCCAGCACCCAGACAGGGGCACCTAACTATGGCTACACCTTC
.	14	.	TRBV27	TRBJ2-1	CASSFPPSYNEQFF	TGTGCCAGCAGTTTTCCCCCGAGCTACAATGAGCAGTTCTTC
.	18	.	TRBV29-1	TRBJ2-1	CSVPLGVSGAGFYNEQFF	TGCAGCGTGCCCCTTGGGGTGTCAGGGGCTGGGTTCTACAATGAGCAGTTCTTC
.	14	.	TRBV18	TRBJ2-5	CASSPDRGTETQYF	TGTGCCAGCTCACCAGATCGGGGGACGGAGACCCAGTACTTC
.	14	.	TRBV2	TRBJ1-1	CASRQTVPNTEAFF	TGTGCCAGCAGACAGACGGTCCCGAACACTGAAGCTTTCTTT
.	15	.	TRBV2	TRBJ2-2	CASSHVEGNTGELFF	TGTGCCAGCAGTCATGTAGAGGGTAACACCGGGGAGCTGTTTTTT
.	13	.	TRBV28	TRBJ1-5	CASFGQINQPQHF	TGTGCCAGCTTTGGACAGATCAATCAGCCCCAGCATTTT
.	15	.	TRBV19	TRBJ1-5	CASSSRAGANQPQHF	TGTGCCAGTAGTAGTCGAGCGGGTGCTAATCAGCCCCAGCATTTT
.	16	.	TRBV7-9	TRBJ2-2	CASSLVGPGLPGELFF	TGTGCCAGCAGCTTAGTGGGGCCAGGGTTGCCCGGGGAGCTGTTTTTT
.	12	.	TRBV19	TRBJ1-2	CASSEQGYGYTF	TGTGCCAGTAGTGAGCAGGGCTATGGCTACACCTTC
.	14	.	TRBV27	TRBJ1-6	CASGTAGLNSPLHF	TGTGCCAGCGGAACTGCGGGGCTTAATTCACCCCTCCACTTT
once	17	TRBD2	TRBV4-3	TRBJ2-2	CASSQTLARSETGELFF	TGCGCCAGCAGCCAAACACTAGCGCGAAGCGAAACCGGGGAGCTGTTTTTT